This entry lists 11 T cell receptor beta chains sequenced from one sample in a study of Siglec-9 on CD8 T cells in melanoma. Libraries were prepared by immunoSEQ multiplex PCR; TCRdb keeps only in-frame clonotypes and omits some of them. The sample lists some 39,000 clones, 80% to 85% occurring once. Specimen: Siglec-9- CD8+ T cells sorted from blood. The origin of the receptors is a human donor in good health.

The CDR3 here is CASSQSKPLHF. The CDR3 nucleotides are TGTGCCAGCAGCCAATCCAAGCCCCTCCACTTT. V usage is TRBV16 and J usage is TRBJ1-6, with D hard to call. The CDR3 has 11 amino acids. V was pared by 0 bases and J by 13 bases, with 4 bases between. CDR1 and CDR2 (germline): KGHSY, FQNENV. The variable domain in full, completed from reference TRBV16 and TRBJ1-6, reads GEEVAQTPKHLVRGEGQKAKLYCAPIKGHSYVFWYQQVLKNEFKFLISFQNENVFDETGMPKERFSAKCLPNSPCSLEIQATKLEDSAVYFCASSQSKPLHFGNGTRLTVT.

The chain is built from TRBV5-6 and TRBJ2-7, with D possibly matching TRBD1 (6 bases). This CDR3 contains 13 residues. V was cut by 4 bases and J by 2 bases, with 10 bases left in between. The germline V gene has CDR1 SGHDT and CDR2 YYEEEE. CDR3 protein: CASSATGTYEQYF. CDR3 bases: TGTGCCAGCAGCGCCACAGGGACCTACGAGCAGTACTTC.

The rearrangement uses TRBV2 and TRBJ2-1; weak D call: TRBD2 (5 bases). V lost 2 bases and J 0 bases, leaving 11 bases between the germline ends. The germline gives CDR1 SNHLY, CDR2 FYNNEI. This CDR3 is 16 amino acids long. The CDR3 DNA reads TGTGCCAGCAGTGAAAGCGGTATTAGCTCCTACAATGAGCAGTTCTTC. Protein: CASSESGISSYNEQFF.

This chain connects TRBV11-3 to TRBJ1-5, with 7 bases lining up with TRBD1. J lost 5 bases, V lost 0 bases, and 10 bases had no gene match. CDR1 and CDR2 (germline): SGHNT, YENEEA. The CDR3 runs to 17 residues. CDR3 loop: CASSLDRPQGTDQPQHF. DNA for the CDR3: TGTGCCAGCAGCTTAGATCGTCCACAGGGGACCGATCAGCCCCAGCATTTT. The complete variable domain, with remaining parts taken from reference TRBV11-3 and TRBJ1-5, reads EAGVVQSPRYKIIEKKQPVAFWCNPISGHNTLYWYLQNLGQGPELLIRYENEEAVDDSQLPKDRFSAERLKGVDSTLKIQPAELGDSAVYLCASSLDRPQGTDQPQHFGDGTRLSIL.

The chain carries TRBV2 and TRBJ1-1; 9 bases align to TRBD1. Trimming cost V 6 bases and J 3 bases; bases outside gene matches: 11. This CDR3 region has 16 residues. Germline lookup yields CDR1 SNHLY and CDR2 FYNNEI. In nucleotides, the CDR3 is TGTGCCAGCAGGAGAGTACAGGGGGCGACGGACACTGAAGCTTTCTTT. It encodes CASRRVQGATDTEAFF.

This chain connects TRBV27 to TRBJ1-3; D gene ambiguous. Germline V gene lookup returns CDR1 MNHEY and CDR2 SMNVEV (reference sequence). The V end lost 5 bases, the J end lost 4 bases, and 9 bases lay between the germline ends. The CDR3 contains 13 residues. The DNA of the CDR3 is TGTGCCAGCAGTCTCTCGACAGGAAACACCATATATTTT. This translates into CASSLSTGNTIYF.

Here the CDR3 reads CASSLFTSGTDTQYF. Written as DNA, the CDR3 is TGTGCCAGCAGCTTATTTACTAGCGGGACTGATACGCAGTATTTT. J is TRBJ2-3 and V is TRBV13; 10 nucleotides match TRBD2. CDR1 and CDR2 (germline): PRHDT, FYEKMQ (reference sequence). Trimming removed 2 bases from V and 6 bases from J; junction bases left unmatched: 5. The CDR3 has 15 residues.

The chain joins TRBV6-5 to TRBJ2-3; D is perhaps TRBD2 (6 bases). This CDR3 spans 15 amino acids. Germline lookup yields CDR1 MNHEY and CDR2 SVGAGI. V was trimmed by 4 bases and J by 0 bases, leaving 11 bases between them. The CDR3 DNA sequence: TGTGCCAGCAGTTTGCGGGACCCTAGCACAGATACGCAGTATTTT. Translated: CASSLRDPSTDTQYF.

The chain combines TRBV11-3 with TRBJ2-7; D unresolved. The germline CDR1 and CDR2 sequences are SGHNT and YENEEA. V was cut by 3 bases and J by 3 bases, with 3 bases left in between. This CDR3 spans 11 amino acids. The CDR3 region is CASSFNYEQYF. As DNA, the CDR3 is TGTGCCAGCAGCTTTAACTACGAGCAGTACTTC.

This clone came up a few times. J is TRBJ1-1 and V is TRBV2; 8 nucleotides match TRBD1. The CDR3 is 13 amino acids. Germline values: CDR1 SNHLY, CDR2 FYNNEI. Trimming took 5 bases from V and 4 from J; bases not matched to a gene: 3. The DNA for the CDR3 is TGTGCCAGCAGTATTACAGGGGGCACTGAAGCTTTCTTT. This encodes CASSITGGTEAFF. The whole variable domain, filled in from reference TRBV2 and TRBJ1-1, reads EPEVTQTPSHQVTQMGQEVILRCVPISNHLYFYWYRQILGQKVEFLVSFYNNEISEKSEIFDDQFSVERPDGSNFTLKIRSTKLEDSAMYFCASSITGGTEAFFGQGTRLTVV.

V is TRBV6-5 and J is TRBJ1-1; D possibly corresponds to TRBD1 (5 bases). V dropped 2 bases and J dropped 0 bases, with 10 bases sitting between them. The CDR3 spans 15 residues. Per germline, CDR1 MNHEY and CDR2 SVGAGI. Written as DNA, the CDR3 is TGTGCCAGCAGTTACCTCGGGACGGTGAACACTGAAGCTTTCTTT. It specifies CASSYLGTVNTEAFF.